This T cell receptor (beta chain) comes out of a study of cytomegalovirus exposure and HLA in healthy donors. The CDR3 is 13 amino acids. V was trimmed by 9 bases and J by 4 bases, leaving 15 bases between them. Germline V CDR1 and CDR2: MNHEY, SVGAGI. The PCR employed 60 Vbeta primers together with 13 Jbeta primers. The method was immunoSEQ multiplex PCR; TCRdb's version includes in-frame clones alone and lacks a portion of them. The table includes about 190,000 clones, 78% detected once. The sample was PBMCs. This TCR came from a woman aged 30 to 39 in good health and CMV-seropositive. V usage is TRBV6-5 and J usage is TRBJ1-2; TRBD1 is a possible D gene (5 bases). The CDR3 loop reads CARSRERGYGYTF. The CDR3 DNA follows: TGTGCCAGAAGCCGGGAGAGGGGCTATGGCTACACCTTC.